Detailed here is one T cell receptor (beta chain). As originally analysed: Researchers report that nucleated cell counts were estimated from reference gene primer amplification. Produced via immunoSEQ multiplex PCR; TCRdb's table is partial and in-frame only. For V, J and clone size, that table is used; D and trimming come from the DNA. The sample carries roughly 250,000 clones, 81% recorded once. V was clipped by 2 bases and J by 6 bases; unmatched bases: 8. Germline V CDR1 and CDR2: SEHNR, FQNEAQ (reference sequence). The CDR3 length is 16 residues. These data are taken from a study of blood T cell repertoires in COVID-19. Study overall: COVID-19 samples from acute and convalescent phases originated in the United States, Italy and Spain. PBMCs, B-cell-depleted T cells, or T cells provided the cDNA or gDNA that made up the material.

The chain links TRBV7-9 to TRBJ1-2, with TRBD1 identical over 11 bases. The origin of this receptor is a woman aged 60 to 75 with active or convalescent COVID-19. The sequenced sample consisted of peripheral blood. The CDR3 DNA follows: TGTGCCAGCAGCTTACTCAATGGACAGGGGGCGAATGGCTACACCTTC. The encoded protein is CASSLLNGQGANGYTF.